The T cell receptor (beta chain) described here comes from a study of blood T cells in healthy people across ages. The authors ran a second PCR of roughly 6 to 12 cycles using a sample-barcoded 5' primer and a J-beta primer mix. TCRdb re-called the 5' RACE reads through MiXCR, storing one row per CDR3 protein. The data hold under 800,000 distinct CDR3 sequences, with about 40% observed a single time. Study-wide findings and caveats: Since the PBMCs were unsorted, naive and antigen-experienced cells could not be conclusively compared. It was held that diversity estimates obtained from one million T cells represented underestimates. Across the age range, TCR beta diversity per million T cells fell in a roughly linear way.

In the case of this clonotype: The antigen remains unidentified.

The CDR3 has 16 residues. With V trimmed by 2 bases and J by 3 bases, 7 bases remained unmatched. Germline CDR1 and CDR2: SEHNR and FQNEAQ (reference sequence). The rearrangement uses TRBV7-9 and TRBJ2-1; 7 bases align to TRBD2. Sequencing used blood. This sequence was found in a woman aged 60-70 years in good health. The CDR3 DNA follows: TGTGCCAGCAGCTTACTGGAGATAGCGGGCTACAATGAGCAGTTCTTC. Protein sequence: CASSLLEIAGYNEQFF.